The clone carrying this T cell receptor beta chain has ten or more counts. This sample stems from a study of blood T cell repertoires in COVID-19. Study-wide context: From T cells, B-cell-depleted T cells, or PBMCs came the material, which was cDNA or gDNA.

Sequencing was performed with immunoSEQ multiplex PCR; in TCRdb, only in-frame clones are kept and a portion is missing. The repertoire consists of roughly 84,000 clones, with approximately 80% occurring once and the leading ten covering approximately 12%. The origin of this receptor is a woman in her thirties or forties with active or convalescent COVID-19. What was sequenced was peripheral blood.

The CDR3 protein is CASSLASGGPRYYNEQFF. CDR3 nucleotides: TGTGCCAGCAGCTTAGCTAGCGGGGGGCCCCGCTACTACAATGAGCAGTTCTTC. The chain recombines TRBV11-2 with TRBJ2-1; 11 bases match TRBD2. V was clipped by 1 base and J by 3 bases; unmatched bases: 8. From germline, CDR1 is SGHAT and CDR2 FQNNGV. The CDR3 runs to 18 residues.